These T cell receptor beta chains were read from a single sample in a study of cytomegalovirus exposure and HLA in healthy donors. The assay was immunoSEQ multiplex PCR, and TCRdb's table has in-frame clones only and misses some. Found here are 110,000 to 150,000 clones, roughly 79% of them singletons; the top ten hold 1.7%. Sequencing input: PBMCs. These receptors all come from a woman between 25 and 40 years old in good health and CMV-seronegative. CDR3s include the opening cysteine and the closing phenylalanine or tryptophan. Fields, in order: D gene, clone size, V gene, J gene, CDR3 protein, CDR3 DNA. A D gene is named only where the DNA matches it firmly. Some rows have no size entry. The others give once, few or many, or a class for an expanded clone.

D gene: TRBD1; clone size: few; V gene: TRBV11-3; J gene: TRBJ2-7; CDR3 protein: CASSQTGDSYEQYF; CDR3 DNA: TGTGCCAGCAGCCAGACAGGGGACTCCTACGAGCAGTACTTC
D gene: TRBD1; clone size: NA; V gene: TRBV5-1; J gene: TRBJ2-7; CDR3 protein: CASSYGQGPYEQYF; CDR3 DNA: TGCGCCAGCAGTTACGGACAGGGTCCCTACGAGCAGTACTTC
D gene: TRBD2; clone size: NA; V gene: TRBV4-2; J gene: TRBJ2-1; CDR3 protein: CASSQDPTSGGGSYNEQFF; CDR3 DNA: TGTGCCAGCAGCCAAGACCCCACTAGCGGGGGGGGATCCTACAATGAGCAGTTCTTC
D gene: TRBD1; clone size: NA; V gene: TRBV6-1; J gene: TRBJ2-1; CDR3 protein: CASRPSGTGDEEQFF; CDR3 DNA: TGTGCCAGCAGACCCTCGGGGACAGGGGACGAAGAGCAGTTCTTC
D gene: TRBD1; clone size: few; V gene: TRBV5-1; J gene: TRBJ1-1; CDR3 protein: CASSPGIGQGVYEAFF; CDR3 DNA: TGCGCCAGCAGCCCCGGAATCGGACAGGGGGTCTATGAAGCTTTCTTT
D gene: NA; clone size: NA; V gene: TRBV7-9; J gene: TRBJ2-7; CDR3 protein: CASSLVSGGRTEQYF; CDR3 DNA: TGTGCCAGCAGCTTAGTATCCGGGGGGCGGACCGAGCAGTACTTC
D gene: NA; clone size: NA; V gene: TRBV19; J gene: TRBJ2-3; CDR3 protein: CASSMGSVSADTQYF; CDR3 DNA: TGTGCCAGTAGTATGGGGAGTGTGAGCGCAGATACGCAGTATTTT
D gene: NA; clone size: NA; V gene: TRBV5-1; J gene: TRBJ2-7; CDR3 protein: CASSLSPTGLREQYF; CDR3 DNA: TGCGCCAGCAGCTTATCCCCCACAGGGTTGAGGGAGCAGTACTTC
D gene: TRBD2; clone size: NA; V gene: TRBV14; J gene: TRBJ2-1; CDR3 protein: CASSYGLAGVDEQFF; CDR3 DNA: TGTGCCAGCAGCTACGGACTAGCGGGGGTGGATGAGCAGTTCTTC
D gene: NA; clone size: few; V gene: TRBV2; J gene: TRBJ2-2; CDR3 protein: CASSADSLNTGELFF; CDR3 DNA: TGTGCCAGCAGTGCGGACAGCTTGAACACCGGGGAGCTGTTTTTT
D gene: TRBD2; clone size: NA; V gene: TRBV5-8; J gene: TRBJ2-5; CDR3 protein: CASSPGTSGGSKGETQYF; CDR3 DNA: TGTGCCAGCAGCCCCGGGACTAGCGGGGGGTCGAAGGGAGAGACCCAGTACTTC
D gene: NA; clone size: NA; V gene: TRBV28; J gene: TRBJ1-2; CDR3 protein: CASSSGSYGYTF; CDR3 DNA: TGTGCCAGCAGTTCAGGTAGCTATGGCTACACCTTC
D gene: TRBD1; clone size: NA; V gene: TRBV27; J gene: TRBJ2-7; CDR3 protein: CASSLATTGVGYEQYF; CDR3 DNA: TGTGCCAGCAGTTTAGCCACAACAGGGGTTGGGTACGAGCAGTACTTC
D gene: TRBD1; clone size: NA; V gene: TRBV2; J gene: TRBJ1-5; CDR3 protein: CASRLQGGNQPQHF; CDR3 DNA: TGTGCCAGCAGATTACAGGGGGGCAATCAGCCCCAGCATTTT
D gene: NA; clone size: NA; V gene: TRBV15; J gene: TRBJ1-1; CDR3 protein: CATSRDNLNTEAFF; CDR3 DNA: TGTGCCACCAGCAGAGATAATCTGAACACTGAAGCTTTCTTT
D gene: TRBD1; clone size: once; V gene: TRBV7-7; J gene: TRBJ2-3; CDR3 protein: CASSADRADTQYF; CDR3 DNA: TGTGCCAGCAGCGCAGACAGGGCAGATACGCAGTATTTT
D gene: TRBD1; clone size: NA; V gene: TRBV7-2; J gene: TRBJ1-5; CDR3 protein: CASSLHRGFRQPQHF; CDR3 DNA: TGTGCCAGCAGCTTACACAGGGGTTTTCGGCAGCCCCAGCATTTT
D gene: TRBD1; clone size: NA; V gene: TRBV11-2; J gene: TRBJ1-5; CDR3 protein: CASSLEGTGDFDSNQPQHF; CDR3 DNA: TGTGCCAGCAGCTTAGAAGGGACAGGAGATTTTGATAGCAATCAGCCCCAGCATTTT
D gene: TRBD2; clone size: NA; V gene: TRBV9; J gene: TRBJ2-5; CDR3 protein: CASSVALAGEQETQYF; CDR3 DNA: TGTGCCAGCAGCGTAGCACTAGCGGGAGAACAAGAGACCCAGTACTTC
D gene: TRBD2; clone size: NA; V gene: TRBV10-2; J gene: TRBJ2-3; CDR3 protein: CASRTSRLDRTDTQYF; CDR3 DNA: TGCGCCAGTAGGACTAGCCGCTTAGACCGCACAGATACGCAGTATTTT
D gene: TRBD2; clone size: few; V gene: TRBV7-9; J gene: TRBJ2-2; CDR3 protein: CASSFVPGLVYGELFF; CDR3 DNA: TGTGCCAGCAGCTTCGTCCCGGGACTAGTGTACGGGGAGCTGTTTTTT
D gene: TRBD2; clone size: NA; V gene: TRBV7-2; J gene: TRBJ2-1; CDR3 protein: CASSLSQRGSNEQFF; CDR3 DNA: TGTGCCAGCAGCTTGTCCCAGCGGGGGAGCAATGAGCAGTTCTTC
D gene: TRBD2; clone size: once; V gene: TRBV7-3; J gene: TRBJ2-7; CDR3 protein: CASSPADSTGGQYF; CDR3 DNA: TGTGCCAGCAGCCCAGCGGACTCTACGGGGGGGCAGTACTTC
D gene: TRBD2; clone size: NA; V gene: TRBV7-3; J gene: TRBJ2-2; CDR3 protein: CASSLSGGANTGELFF; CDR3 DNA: TGTGCCAGCAGCTTAAGCGGGGGGGCGAACACCGGGGAGCTGTTTTTT
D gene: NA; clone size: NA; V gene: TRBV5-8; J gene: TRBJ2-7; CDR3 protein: CASSPKYRDHEQYF; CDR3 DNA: TGTGCCAGCAGCCCAAAATACAGGGACCACGAGCAGTACTTC
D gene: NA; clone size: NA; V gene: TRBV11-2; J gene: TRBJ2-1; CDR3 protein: CASSLGGPDPRYNEQFF; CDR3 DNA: TGTGCCAGCAGCTTAGGGGGCCCTGATCCCCGCTACAATGAGCAGTTCTTC
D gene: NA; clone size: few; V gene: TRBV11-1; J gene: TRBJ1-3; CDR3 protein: CASSSLDTIPTSGNTIYF; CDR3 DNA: TGTGCCAGCAGCTCCTTGGACACGATACCAACCTCTGGAAACACCATATATTTT
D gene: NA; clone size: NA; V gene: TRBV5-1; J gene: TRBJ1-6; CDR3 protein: CASSLDRAGFTLHF; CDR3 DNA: TGCGCCAGCAGCTTGGACAGAGCGGGCTTTACCCTCCACTTT
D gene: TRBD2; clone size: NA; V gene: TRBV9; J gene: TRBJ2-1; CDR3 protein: CASSAPSLAGARNEQFF; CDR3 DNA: TGTGCCAGCAGCGCCCCCTCACTAGCGGGGGCGAGGAATGAGCAGTTCTTC
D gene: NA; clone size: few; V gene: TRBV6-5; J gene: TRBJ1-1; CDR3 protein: CASSYEGNTEAFF; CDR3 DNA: TGTGCCAGCAGTTACGAGGGAAACACTGAAGCTTTCTTT
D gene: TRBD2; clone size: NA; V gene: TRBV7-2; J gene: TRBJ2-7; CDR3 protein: CASSFPLAGVGEQYF; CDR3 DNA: TGTGCCAGCAGCTTTCCCCTAGCGGGGGTCGGCGAGCAGTACTTC
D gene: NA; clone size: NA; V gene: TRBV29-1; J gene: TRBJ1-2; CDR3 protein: CSVYPGIYGYTF; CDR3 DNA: TGCAGCGTTTACCCAGGGATCTATGGCTACACCTTC
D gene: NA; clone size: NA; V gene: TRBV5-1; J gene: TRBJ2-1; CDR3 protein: CASSEGGGFAQFF; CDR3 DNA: TGCGCGAGCAGTGAAGGGGGGGGATTCGCGCAGTTCTTC
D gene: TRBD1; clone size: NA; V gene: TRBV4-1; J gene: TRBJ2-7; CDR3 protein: CASSQSGTGGFEQYF; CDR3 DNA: TGCGCCAGCAGCCAATCCGGGACAGGGGGCTTCGAGCAGTACTTC
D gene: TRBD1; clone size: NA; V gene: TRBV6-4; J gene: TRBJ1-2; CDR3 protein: CASSRGTGNYGYTF; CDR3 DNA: TGTGCCAGCAGCCGCGGGACAGGAAACTATGGCTACACCTTC
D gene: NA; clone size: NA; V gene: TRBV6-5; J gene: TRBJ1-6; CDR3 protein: CASSWGGSPLHF; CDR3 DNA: TGTGCCAGCAGTTGGGGAGGTTCACCCCTCCACTTT
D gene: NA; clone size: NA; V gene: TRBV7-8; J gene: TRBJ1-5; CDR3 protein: CASRQDHGNQPQHF; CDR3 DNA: TGTGCCAGCAGACAGGATCATGGGAATCAGCCCCAGCATTTT
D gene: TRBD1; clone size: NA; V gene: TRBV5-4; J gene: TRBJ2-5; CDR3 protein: CASSLAEGQGARTQYF; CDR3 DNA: TGTGCCAGCAGCTTGGCCGAGGGACAGGGGGCTCGGACCCAGTACTTC
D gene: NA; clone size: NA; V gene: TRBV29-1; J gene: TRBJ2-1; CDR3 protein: CSVVSPGEQFF; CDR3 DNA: TGCAGCGTTGTTTCCCCCGGTGAGCAGTTCTTC
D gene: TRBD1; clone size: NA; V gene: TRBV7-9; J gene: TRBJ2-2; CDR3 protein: CASSRGQLRKTTGELFF; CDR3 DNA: TGTGCCAGCAGCCGGGGACAGCTAAGAAAGACCACCGGGGAGCTGTTTTTT
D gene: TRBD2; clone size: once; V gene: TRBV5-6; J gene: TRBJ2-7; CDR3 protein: CASSPGGRVGSEQYF; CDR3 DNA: TGTGCCAGCAGCCCGGGAGGGAGGGTAGGATCCGAGCAGTACTTC
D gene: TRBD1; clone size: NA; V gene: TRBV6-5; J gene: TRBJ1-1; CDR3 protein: CASSYSRDRDTEAFF; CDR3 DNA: TGTGCCAGCAGTTACTCCCGGGACAGGGACACTGAAGCTTTCTTT
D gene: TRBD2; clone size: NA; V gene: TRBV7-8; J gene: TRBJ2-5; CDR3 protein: CASRGRVGRETQYF; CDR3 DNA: TGTGCCAGCAGAGGGAGGGTAGGACGGGAGACCCAGTACTTC
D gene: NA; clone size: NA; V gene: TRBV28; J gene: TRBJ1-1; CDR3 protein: CASSLDSTEAFF; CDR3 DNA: TGTGCCAGCAGTTTAGACAGCACTGAAGCTTTCTTT
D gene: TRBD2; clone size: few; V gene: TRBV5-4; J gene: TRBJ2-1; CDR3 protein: CASSPGGSSYNEQFF; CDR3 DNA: TGTGCCAGCAGCCCGGGGGGTAGCTCCTACAATGAGCAGTTCTTC
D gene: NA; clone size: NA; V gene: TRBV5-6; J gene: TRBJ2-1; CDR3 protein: CASSPQGSRNEQFF; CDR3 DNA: TGTGCCAGCAGCCCGCAGGGATCCCGCAATGAGCAGTTCTTC
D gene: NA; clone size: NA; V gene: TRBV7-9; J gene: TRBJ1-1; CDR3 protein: CASSLLGDLYELEAFF; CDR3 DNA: TGTGCCAGCAGCTTACTCGGGGACTTATATGAACTCGAAGCTTTCTTT
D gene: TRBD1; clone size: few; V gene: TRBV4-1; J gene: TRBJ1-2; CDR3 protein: CASSQVETGVGGYTF; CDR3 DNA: TGCGCCAGCAGCCAAGTGGAGACAGGGGTGGGCGGCTACACCTTC
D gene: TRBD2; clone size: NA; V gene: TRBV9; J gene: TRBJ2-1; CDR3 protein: CASSAPRTSGGVAYNEQFF; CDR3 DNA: TGTGCCAGCAGCGCCCCACGGACTAGCGGGGGGGTTGCCTACAATGAGCAGTTCTTC
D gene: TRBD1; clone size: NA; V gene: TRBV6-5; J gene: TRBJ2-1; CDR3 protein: CASSYYVTGAGNEQFF; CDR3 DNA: TGTGCCAGCAGTTACTATGTGACAGGGGCCGGCAATGAGCAGTTCTTC
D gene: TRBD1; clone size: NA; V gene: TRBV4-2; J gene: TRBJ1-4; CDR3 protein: CASRGTAGATNEKLFF; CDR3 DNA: TGTGCCAGCAGAGGGACAGCCGGGGCAACTAATGAAAAACTGTTTTTT
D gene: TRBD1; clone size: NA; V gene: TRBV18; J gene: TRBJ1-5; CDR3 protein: CASSPTGQINQPQHF; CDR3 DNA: TGTGCCAGCTCACCCACGGGACAGATCAATCAGCCCCAGCATTTT
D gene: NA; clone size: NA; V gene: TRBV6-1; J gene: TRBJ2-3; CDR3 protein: CASSRQTTSTDTQYF; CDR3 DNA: TGTGCCAGCAGTCGACAGACGACCTCCACAGATACGCAGTATTTT
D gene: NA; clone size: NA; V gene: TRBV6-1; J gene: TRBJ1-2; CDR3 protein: CASTVGRDYGYTF; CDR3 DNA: TGTGCCAGCACTGTAGGTCGGGACTATGGCTACACCTTC
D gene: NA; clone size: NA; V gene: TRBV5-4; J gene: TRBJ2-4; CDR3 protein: CASSGGAGQNIQYF; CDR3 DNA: TGTGCCAGCAGCGGTGGTGCAGGCCAGAACATTCAGTACTTC
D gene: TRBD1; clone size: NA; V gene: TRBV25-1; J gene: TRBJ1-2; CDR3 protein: CASSRGFDYGYTF; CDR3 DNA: TGTGCCAGCAGCAGGGGGTTCGACTATGGCTACACCTTC
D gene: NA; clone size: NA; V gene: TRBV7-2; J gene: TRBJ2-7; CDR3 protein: CASSLAAGLPYEQYF; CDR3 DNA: TGTGCCAGCAGCTTAGCCGCCGGACTGCCCTACGAGCAGTACTTC
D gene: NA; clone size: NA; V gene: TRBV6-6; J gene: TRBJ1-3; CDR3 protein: CASSLQGDTIYF; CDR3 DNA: TGTGCCAGCAGTCTACAGGGAGACACCATATATTTT
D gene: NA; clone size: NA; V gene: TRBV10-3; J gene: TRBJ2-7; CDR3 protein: CAISGGGRSDEQYF; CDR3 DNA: TGTGCCATCAGTGGGGGGGGCAGATCCGACGAGCAGTACTTC